One sample yielded the 15 T cell receptor beta chains listed below, sequenced in a study of shared clonotypes between healthy human individuals. Profiled with immunoSEQ multiplex PCR; TCRdb holds only in-frame clones, not every one. Counted here are millions of clones, about 93% occurring once; the ten biggest clones make up approximately 1.7%. Naive CD8 cells lacked CD45RO and underwent positive selection for CCR7, leaving out terminally differentiated effector memory CD45RA+ cells. The sample was naive CD8+ T cells from PBMCs. The receptors stem from a man between 18 and 29 years old in good health. Some clones in this sample may be carry-over from other donors' samples.

Remarks on this clone: Other DNA sequences within the sample encode an identical CDR3. The V call is TRBV7-9, the J call TRBJ2-1; D uncertain. This CDR3 comprises 10 residues. Germline CDR1 reads SEHNR; CDR2 reads FQNEAQ (reference sequence). Between the trimmed V and J ends, which lost 5 bases and 7 bases, there was a span of 3 bases. CDR3 protein: CASSANEQFF. Here the CDR3 DNA reads TGTGCCAGCAGCGCGAATGAGCAGTTCTTC.

The chain couples TRBV9 to TRBJ1-2, with D possibly being TRBD1 (6 bases). This CDR3 comprises 22 residues. The germline V gene encodes CDR1 SGDLS and CDR2 YYNGEE. The germline V and J ends were trimmed by 3 bases and 3 bases, with 36 bases remaining between them. The DNA for the CDR3 is TGTGCCAGCAGCGCGTCGACCACCCTCGGGATAGGACAGTTAGGATGGGACTATGGCTACACCTTC. Translation: CASSASTTLGIGQLGWDYGYTF.

The V call is TRBV7-2, the J call TRBJ1-5; no clear D gene. Germline V gene lookup returns CDR1 SGHTA and CDR2 FQGNSA. Trimming pared 5 bases from V and 0 bases from J, leaving 17 bases between. The CDR3 loop spans 17 amino acids. The CDR3 region is CASSASPGGYSNQPQHF. Here the CDR3 DNA reads TGTGCCAGCAGCGCTAGCCCAGGCGGATATAGCAATCAGCCCCAGCATTTT.

The J gene is TRBJ2-3, the V gene TRBV2; D perhaps matches TRBD1 (6 bases). The CDR3 spans 15 residues. The germline V gene encodes CDR1 SNHLY and CDR2 FYNNEI. The V gene lost 4 bases and the J gene lost 6 bases, with 17 bases spanning the gap. CDR3: CASSGGTPGEDTQYF. Written as DNA, the CDR3 is TGTGCCAGCAGTGGGGGGACACCCGGTGAGGATACGCAGTATTTT.

This clone showed up just once. The rearrangement joins TRBV10-3 to TRBJ2-1, with D unresolved. CDR1 and CDR2 from the germline V gene are ENHRY and SYGVKD. Deletions cut 4 bases from V and 7 bases from J, with 11 bases between. CDR3 length: 13 amino acids. The CDR3 region has the DNA TGTGCCATCAGTGTTCAGAGCCAGAATGAGCAGTTCTTC. Its translation: CAISVQSQNEQFF.

CDR3 nucleotides: TGTGCCAGCGGGTCGCCTTCGGAGCGGGGATACAATGAGCAGTTCTTC. This translates into CASGSPSERGYNEQFF. This sequence joins TRBV2 and TRBJ2-1, with 7 bases that match TRBD2. The CDR3 is 16 residues long. The germline CDR1 and CDR2 sequences are SNHLY and FYNNEI. V gave up 8 bases and J gave up 4 bases; unmatched junction bases: 14.

The chain combines TRBV27 with TRBJ1-5; no reliable D call. V was trimmed by 7 bases and J by 2 bases, leaving 15 bases between them. The CDR3 consists of 15 residues. The V gene's germline CDR1 is MNHEY and CDR2 SMNVEV (reference sequence). CDR3 sequence: CASTMGSQGNQPQHF. The DNA for the CDR3 is TGTGCCAGCACCATGGGCAGTCAGGGCAATCAGCCCCAGCATTTT.

In regard to this clone: The same CDR3 is also encoded by other DNA sequences in this sample. The chain joins TRBV7-2 to TRBJ2-7; D remains ambiguous. This CDR3 spans 12 amino acids. The germline gives CDR1 SGHTA, CDR2 FQGNSA. The V and J ends lost 4 bases and 3 bases respectively, with 7 bases between them. The CDR3 sequence: CASSSPSYEQYF. The DNA for the CDR3 is TGTGCCAGCAGCTCCCCTAGCTACGAGCAGTACTTC.

This clone was counted a single time. The chain recombines TRBV13 with TRBJ1-2; D call uncertain. The germline gives CDR1 PRHDT, CDR2 FYEKMQ (reference sequence). The CDR3 is 14 amino acids. Trimming took 3 bases from V and 4 from J, leaving 12 bases between them. DNA for the CDR3: TGTGCCAGCAGCTTGTCCCTCCGAGGCTATGGCTACACCTTC. As protein: CASSLSLRGYGYTF.

This chain connects TRBV9 to TRBJ2-1, with unresolved D. Germline V lookup: CDR1 SGDLS, CDR2 YYNGEE. This CDR3 has 14 amino acids. V was trimmed by 0 bases and J by 5 bases, leaving 9 bases between them. This CDR3 reads CASSVERDHNEQFF. CDR3 in DNA: TGTGCCAGCAGCGTAGAAAGGGATCACAATGAGCAGTTCTTC.

In regard to this clone: A read error is possible here, since a much larger clone lies one base away. The V and J genes are TRBV5-4 and TRBJ2-7, with a weak D call TRBD1 (6 bases). This CDR3 has 12 residues. Trimming took 2 bases from V and 6 from J, leaving 9 bases between them. CDR1 and CDR2 (germline): SGHNT, YYREEE (reference sequence). The CDR3 here is CASSFRGGEQYF. For the CDR3, the DNA is TGTGCCAGCAGCTTCAGGGGTGGCGAGCAGTACTTC.

This chain links TRBV10-3 with TRBJ2-1; D remains unclear. Per the germline V gene, CDR1 is ENHRY and CDR2 is SYGVKD. Trimming cost V 3 bases and J 2 bases, with 14 bases left between them. CDR3 size: 16 residues. In nucleotides, the CDR3 is TGTGCCATCAGTGAACCGCAAAACCTAGCCTACAATGAGCAGTTCTTC. This codes for CAISEPQNLAYNEQFF.

Of note for this clone: Distinct nucleotide sequences in the sample also encode this CDR3. The chain combines TRBV13 with TRBJ2-7; D uncertain. The CDR3 contains 13 residues. Germline V gene sequence: CDR1 PRHDT, CDR2 FYEKMQ (reference sequence). V was trimmed by 4 bases and J by 3 bases, leaving 10 bases between them. The CDR3 loop is CASSSGLNYEQYF. As DNA, the CDR3 is TGTGCCAGCAGCTCGGGCCTCAACTACGAGCAGTACTTC.

This chain connects TRBV6-5 to TRBJ1-2; D gene unclear. From germline, CDR1 is MNHEY and CDR2 SVGAGI. This CDR3 region has 15 residues. The V gene lost 3 bases and the J gene lost 5 bases, with 16 bases spanning the gap. CDR3 DNA: TGTGCCAGCAGTTATAGGGCGGCGGTAAAATATGGCTACACCTTC. Translated, it gives CASSYRAAVKYGYTF.

A single count supports this clone. The chain carries TRBV18 and TRBJ2-7; 10 bases are shared with TRBD1. The CDR3 is 15 amino acids. Per the germline V gene, CDR1 is KGHSH and CDR2 is LQKENI. Trimming took 3 bases from V and 5 from J; bases not matched to a gene: 7. The CDR3: CASSPSGQGYHEQYF. For the CDR3, the DNA is TGTGCCAGCTCACCCTCGGGACAGGGGTACCACGAGCAGTACTTC. The full variable domain, rest sourced from reference TRBV18 and TRBJ2-7, is NAGVMQNPRHLVRRRGQEARLRCSPMKGHSHVYWYRQLPEEGLKFMVYLQKENIIDESGMPKERFSAEFPKEGPSILRIQQVVRGDSAAYFCASSPSGQGYHEQYFGPGTRLTVT.